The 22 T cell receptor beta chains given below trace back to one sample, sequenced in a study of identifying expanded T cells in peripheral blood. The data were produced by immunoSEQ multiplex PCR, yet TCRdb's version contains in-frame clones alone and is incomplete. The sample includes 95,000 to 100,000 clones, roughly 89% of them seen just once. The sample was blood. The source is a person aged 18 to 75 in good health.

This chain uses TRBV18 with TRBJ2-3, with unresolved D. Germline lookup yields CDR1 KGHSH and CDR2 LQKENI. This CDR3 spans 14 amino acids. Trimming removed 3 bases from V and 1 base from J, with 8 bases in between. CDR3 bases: TGTGCCAGCTCACCCCGGCAACGCACAGATACGCAGTATTTT. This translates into CASSPRQRTDTQYF.

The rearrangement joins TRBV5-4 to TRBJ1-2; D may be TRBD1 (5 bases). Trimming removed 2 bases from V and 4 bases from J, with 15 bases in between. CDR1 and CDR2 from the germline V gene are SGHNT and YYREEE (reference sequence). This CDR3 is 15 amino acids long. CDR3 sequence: CASSFPGAGSYGYTF. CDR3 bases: TGTGCCAGCAGCTTTCCTGGGGCGGGGAGCTATGGCTACACCTTC.

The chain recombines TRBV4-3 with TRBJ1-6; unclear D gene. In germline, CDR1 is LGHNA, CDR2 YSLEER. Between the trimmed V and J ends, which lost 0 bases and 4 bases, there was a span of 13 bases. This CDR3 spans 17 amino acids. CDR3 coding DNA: TGCGCCAGCAGCCAAGATAAGGCAGACGTTTATAATTCACCCCTCCACTTT. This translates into CASSQDKADVYNSPLHF.

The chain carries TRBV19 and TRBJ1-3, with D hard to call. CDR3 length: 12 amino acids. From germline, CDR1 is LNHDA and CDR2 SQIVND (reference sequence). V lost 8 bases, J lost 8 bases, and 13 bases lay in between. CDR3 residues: CASQYGRYTIYF. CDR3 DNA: TGTGCCAGTCAATACGGCCGGTACACCATATATTTT. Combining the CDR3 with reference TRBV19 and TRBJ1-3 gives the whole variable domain DGGITQSPKYLFRKEGQNVTLSCEQNLNHDAMYWYRQDPGQGLRLIYYSQIVNDFQKGDIAEGYSVSREKKESFPLTVTSAQKNPTAFYLCASQYGRYTIYFGEGSWLTVV.

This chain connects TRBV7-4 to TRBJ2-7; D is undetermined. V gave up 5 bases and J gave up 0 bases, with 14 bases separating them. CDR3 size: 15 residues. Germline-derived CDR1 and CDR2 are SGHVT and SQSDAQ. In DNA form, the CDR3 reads TGTGCCAGCAGCCGGGTGGGCGTCAGCTCCTACGAGCAGTACTTC. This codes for CASSRVGVSSYEQYF.

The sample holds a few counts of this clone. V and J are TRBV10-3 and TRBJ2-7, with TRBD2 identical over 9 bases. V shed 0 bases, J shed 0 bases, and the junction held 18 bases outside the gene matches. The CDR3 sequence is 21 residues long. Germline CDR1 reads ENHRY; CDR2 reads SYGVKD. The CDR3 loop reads CAISESTRSGGPGRSSYEQYF. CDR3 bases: TGTGCCATCAGTGAGTCGACTCGGAGCGGGGGGCCAGGGCGAAGCTCCTACGAGCAGTACTTC.

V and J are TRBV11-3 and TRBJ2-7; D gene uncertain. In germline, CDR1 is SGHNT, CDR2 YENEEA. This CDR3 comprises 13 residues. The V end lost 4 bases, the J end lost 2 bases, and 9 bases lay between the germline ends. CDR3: CASSSWRPYEQYF. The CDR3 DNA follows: TGTGCCAGCAGCTCCTGGCGGCCCTACGAGCAGTACTTC.

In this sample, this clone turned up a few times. The CDR3 is CASSYTGSQYGYTF. The CDR3 DNA follows: TGTGCCAGCAGTTACACGGGGTCTCAATATGGCTACACCTTC. This chain connects TRBV6-5 to TRBJ1-2; D gene uncertain. The CDR3 covers 14 residues. Germline values: CDR1 MNHEY, CDR2 SVGAGI. Trimming pared 2 bases from V and 5 bases from J, leaving 12 bases between.

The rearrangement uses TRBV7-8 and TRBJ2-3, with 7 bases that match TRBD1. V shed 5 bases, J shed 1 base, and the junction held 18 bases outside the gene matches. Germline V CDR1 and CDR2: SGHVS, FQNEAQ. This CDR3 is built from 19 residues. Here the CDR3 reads CASSPTHRQGLPRTDTQYF. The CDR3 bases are TGTGCCAGCAGCCCAACACACAGACAGGGTCTTCCTCGCACAGATACGCAGTATTTT. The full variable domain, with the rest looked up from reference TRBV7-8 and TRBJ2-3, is GAGVSQSPRYKVAKRGQDVALRCDPISGHVSLFWYQQALGQGPEFLTYFQNEAQLDKSGLPSDRFFAERPEGSVSTLKIQRTQQEDSAVYLCASSPTHRQGLPRTDTQYFGPGTRLTVL.

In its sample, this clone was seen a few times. CDR3 DNA: TGTGCCAGCTCACCACAATCCGGGGGCCAAGAGACCCAGTACTTC. Translated: CASSPQSGGQETQYF. The V gene is TRBV18, the J gene TRBJ2-5, with D possibly TRBD2 on 6 matching bases. Germline CDR1 and CDR2: KGHSH and LQKENI. V gave up 1 base and J gave up 1 base, with 10 bases separating them. CDR3 length: 15 residues.

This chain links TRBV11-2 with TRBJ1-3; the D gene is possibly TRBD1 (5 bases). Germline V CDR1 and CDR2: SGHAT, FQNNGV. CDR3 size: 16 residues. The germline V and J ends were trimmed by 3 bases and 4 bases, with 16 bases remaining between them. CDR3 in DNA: TGTGCCAGCAGCTTCACTCCTCTGGGGCCCGGAAACACCATATATTTT. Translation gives CASSFTPLGPGNTIYF.

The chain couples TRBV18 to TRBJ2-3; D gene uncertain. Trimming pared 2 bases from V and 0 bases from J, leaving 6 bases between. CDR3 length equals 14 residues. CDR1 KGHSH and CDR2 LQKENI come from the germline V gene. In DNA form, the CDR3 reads TGTGCCAGCTCACCAGGTTTAAGCACAGATACGCAGTATTTT. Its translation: CASSPGLSTDTQYF.

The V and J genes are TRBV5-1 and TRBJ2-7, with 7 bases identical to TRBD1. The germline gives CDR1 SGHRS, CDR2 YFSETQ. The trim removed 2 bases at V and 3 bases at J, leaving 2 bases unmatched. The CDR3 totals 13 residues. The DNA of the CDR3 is TGCGCCAGCAGCTTTGGGGACAGCTACGAGCAGTACTTC. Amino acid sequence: CASSFGDSYEQYF.

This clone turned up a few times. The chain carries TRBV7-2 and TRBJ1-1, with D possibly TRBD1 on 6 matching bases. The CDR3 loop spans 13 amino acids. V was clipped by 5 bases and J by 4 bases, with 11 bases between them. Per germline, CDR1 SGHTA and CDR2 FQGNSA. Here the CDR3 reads CASSTTGSTEAFF. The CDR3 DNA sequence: TGTGCCAGCAGCACTACAGGGTCCACTGAAGCTTTCTTT.

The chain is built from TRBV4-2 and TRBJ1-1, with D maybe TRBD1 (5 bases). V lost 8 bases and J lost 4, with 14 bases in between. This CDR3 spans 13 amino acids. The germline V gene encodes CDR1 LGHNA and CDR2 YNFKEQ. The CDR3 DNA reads TGTGCCAGCGGAAGGGAGGGACTCACTGAAGCTTTCTTT. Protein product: CASGREGLTEAFF.

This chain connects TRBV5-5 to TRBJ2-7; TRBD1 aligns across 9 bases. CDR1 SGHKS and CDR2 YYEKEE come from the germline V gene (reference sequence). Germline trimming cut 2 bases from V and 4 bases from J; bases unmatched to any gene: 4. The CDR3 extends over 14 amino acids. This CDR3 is CASSFRDREYEQYF. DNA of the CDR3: TGTGCCAGCAGCTTCCGGGACAGGGAGTACGAGCAGTACTTC.

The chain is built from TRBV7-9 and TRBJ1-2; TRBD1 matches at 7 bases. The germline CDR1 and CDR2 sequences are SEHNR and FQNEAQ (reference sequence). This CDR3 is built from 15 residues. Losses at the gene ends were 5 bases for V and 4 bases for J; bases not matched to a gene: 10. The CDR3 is CASSPQPTGTYGYTF. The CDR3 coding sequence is TGTGCCAGCAGCCCCCAACCGACAGGGACCTATGGCTACACCTTC. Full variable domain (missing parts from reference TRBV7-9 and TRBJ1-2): DTGVSQNPRHKITKRGQNVTFRCDPISEHNRLYWYRQTLGQGPEFLTYFQNEAQLEKSRLLSDRFSAERPKGSFSTLEIQRTEQGDSAMYLCASSPQPTGTYGYTFGSGTRLTVV.

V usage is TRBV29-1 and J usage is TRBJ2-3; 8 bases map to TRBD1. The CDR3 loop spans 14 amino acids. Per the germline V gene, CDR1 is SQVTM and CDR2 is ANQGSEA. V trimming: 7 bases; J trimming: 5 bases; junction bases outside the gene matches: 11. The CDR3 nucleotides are TGCAGCGGATCACCGGGACAGGCGAAAGATACGCAGTATTTT. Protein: CSGSPGQAKDTQYF.

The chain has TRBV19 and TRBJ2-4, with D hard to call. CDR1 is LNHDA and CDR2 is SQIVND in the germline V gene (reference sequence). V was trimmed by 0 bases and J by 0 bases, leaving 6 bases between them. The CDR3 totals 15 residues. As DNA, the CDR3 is TGTGCCAGTAGTATAGAAGGGCTAGCCAAAAACATTCAGTACTTC. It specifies CASSIEGLAKNIQYF.

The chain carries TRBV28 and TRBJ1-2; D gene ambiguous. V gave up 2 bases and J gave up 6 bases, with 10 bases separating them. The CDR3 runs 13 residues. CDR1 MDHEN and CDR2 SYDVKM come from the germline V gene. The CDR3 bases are TGTGCCAGCAGTTTAGCAGGCGCCGATGGCTACACCTTC. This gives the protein CASSLAGADGYTF.

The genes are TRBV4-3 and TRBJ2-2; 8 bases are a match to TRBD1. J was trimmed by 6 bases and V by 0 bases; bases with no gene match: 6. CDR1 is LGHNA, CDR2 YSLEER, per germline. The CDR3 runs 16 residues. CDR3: CASSQDATGEAGELFF. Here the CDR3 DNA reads TGCGCCAGCAGCCAAGACGCGACAGGGGAGGCCGGGGAGCTGTTTTTT.

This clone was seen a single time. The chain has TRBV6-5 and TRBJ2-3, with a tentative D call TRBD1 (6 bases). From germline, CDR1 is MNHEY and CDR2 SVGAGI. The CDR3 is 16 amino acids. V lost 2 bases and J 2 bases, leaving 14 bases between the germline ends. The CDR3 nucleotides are TGTGCCAGCAGTTACCGGCGTGGGGGACACACAGATACGCAGTATTTT. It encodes CASSYRRGGHTDTQYF.